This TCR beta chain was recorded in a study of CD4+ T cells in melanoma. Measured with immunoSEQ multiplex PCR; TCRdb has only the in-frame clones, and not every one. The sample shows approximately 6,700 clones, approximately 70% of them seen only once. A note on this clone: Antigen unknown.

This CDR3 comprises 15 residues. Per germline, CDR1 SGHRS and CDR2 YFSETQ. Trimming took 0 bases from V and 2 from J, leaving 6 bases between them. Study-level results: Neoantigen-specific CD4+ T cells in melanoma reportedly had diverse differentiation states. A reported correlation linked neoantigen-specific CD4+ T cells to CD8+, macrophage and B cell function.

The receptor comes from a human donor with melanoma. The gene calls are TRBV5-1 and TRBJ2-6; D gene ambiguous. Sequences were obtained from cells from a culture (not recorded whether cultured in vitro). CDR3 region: CASSLADAGANVLTF. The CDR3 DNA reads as TGCGCCAGCAGCTTGGCGGACGCTGGGGCCAACGTCCTGACTTTC.